This TCR beta chain was recovered during a study of T cells in Graves' hyperthyroidism and ophthalmopathy. The germline V and J ends were trimmed by 0 bases and 0 bases, with 9 bases remaining between them. CDR3 length equals 16 residues. Germline values: CDR1 MNHEY, CDR2 SVGAGI. Researchers amplified the TCR beta CDR3 regions from RNA transcripts. During a first-round RT-PCR of the TCR CDR3, the HTBI primer set was used. TCRdb itself ran the multiplex PCR reads through MiXCR, one entry per CDR3 protein. The table has around 370,000 distinct CDR3 sequences, less than 20% seen once; the top ten hold around two fifths. Those patients with uncontrolled infection, other autoimmune disease, pregnancy or lactation were excluded. Each diagnosis was grounded in clinical symptoms, serum thyroxine and TRAb, thyroid ultrasound, and orbital computed tomography.

The TCR sequence derives from a man between 18 and 29 years old with Graves' ophthalmopathy. Sequences were obtained from blood. The chain has TRBV6-5 and TRBJ2-1, with D maybe TRBD2 (5 bases). The CDR3, as DNA: TGTGCCAGCAGTTACTCGGTGGGGAGCTCCTACAATGAGCAGTTCTTC. It specifies CASSYSVGSSYNEQFF.